What follows is one TCR beta chain and its context. What it binds is unknown. This sample is part of a study of cytomegalovirus exposure and HLA in healthy donors. Study-wide results and limits: Confirmation was obtained in vitro that three CMV-associated chains are specific for CMV antigens. More clonal expansion characterized HLA-associated TCR beta chains than equally common others in a later analysis. Most TCR sequences proved rare, with some public TCRs found in many donors.

PCR employed 60 Vbeta and 13 Jbeta primers. Only in-frame clones appear in the TCRdb table, and some are missing; sequencing was by immunoSEQ multiplex PCR. Counted here are fewer than 300,000 clones, about four fifths occurring once; the ten biggest clones make up about 0.29%. The germline CDR1 and CDR2 sequences are LNHDA and SQIVND (reference sequence). The CDR3 is 15 amino acids. Between the trimmed V and J ends, which lost 2 bases and 4 bases, there was a span of 15 bases. The sequence was collected from a girl aged 2 to 10 in good health and CMV-seronegative. Input material: PBMCs. The chain carries TRBV19 and TRBJ2-7; weak D call: TRBD2 (6 bases). CDR3 nucleotide sequence: TGTGCCAGTAGTATATCGGACGGGAGAGGATACGAGCAGTACTTC. Amino acid sequence: CASSISDGRGYEQYF.